The 28 T cell receptor beta chains given below trace back to one sample, sequenced in a study of tumor-infiltrating lymphocytes in primary liver carcinoma (dated by TCRdb to 2015 to 2018). Blood RNA was extracted from unsorted whole blood with TRIzol reagent; germline DNA came from the DNeasy Blood & Tissue kit. TCRdb names Illumina HiSeq 2500 as the instrument used. Starting from approximately 460 ng total RNA, TCRbeta-specific cDNA was produced by reverse transcription with a constant-region primer and ProtoScript II reverse transcriptase. The TCRbeta libraries were prepared through three rounds of nested multiplex PCR following a slightly modified ARM-PCR procedure. Each of the first two PCR rounds ran for around 10 cycles using multiplex TRBV1-TRBV30 forward primers together with a Cbeta reverse primer. The public reads were quality trimmed at Q25 with fastp and then assembled into clones with MiXCR by TCRdb, keeping productive beta chains. One record per CDR3 amino acid sequence lists the most common genes and DNA. The sample contains just over 300,000 distinct CDR3 sequences, 50% to 75% of them found a single time. Together, the top ten hold approximately 17% of the sample.

The sequencing input was peripheral blood. These TCRs come from a woman in her twenties or thirties with primary liver carcinoma and hepatitis B virus infection.

In this sample, this clonotype turned up many times. This chain connects TRBV29-1 to TRBJ2-3; D is unclear. The CDR3 length is 12 residues. Per the germline V gene, CDR1 is SQVTM and CDR2 is ANQGSEA. Trimming pared 2 bases from V and 9 bases from J, leaving 12 bases between. The CDR3 sequence: CSVESPEWTQYF. The CDR3 DNA reads as TGCAGCGTTGAAAGCCCCGAATGGACGCAGTATTTT.

The chain has TRBV12-3 or TRBV12-4 and TRBJ2-1, with a possible D match to TRBD2 (5 bases). Trimming cost V 5 bases and J 5 bases, with 10 bases left between them. The CDR3 covers 13 residues. The CDR3 coding sequence is TGTGCCAGCAGTCAAGGGCGGGACAATGAGCAGTTCTTC. Encoded protein: CASSQGRDNEQFF.

Turning to this clonotype: At one boundary the junction diverges from the germline segment, which might be a read error. The V and J genes are TRBV29-1 and TRBJ2-3; 7 nucleotides line up with TRBD2. CDR1 is SQVTM and CDR2 is ANQGSEA in the germline V gene. CDR3 length: 14 residues. This chain's CDR3 is CSVFLATSTDTQYF. The CDR3 coding sequence is TGCAGCGTGTTTCTAGCGACTAGCACAGATACACAGTATTTT.

Worth noting for this clonotype: A junction end diverges from the germline sequence, so it may reflect a read error. The chain joins TRBV11-2 to TRBJ2-5; TRBD2 might be the D (6 bases). Germline V CDR1 and CDR2: SGHAT, FQNNGV. The CDR3 covers 15 residues. CDR3 region: CTSSLPKGGRETQYF. CDR3 coding DNA: TGTACCAGCAGCTTACCCAAGGGAGGTCGGGAGACCCAGTACTTC.

This clonotype was recorded a few times. The chain recombines TRBV7-8 with TRBJ2-1, with 11 bases aligning to TRBD2. With V trimmed by 5 bases and J by 16 bases, 7 bases remained unmatched. Germline V CDR1 and CDR2: SGHVS, FQNEAQ. This CDR3 region has 12 residues. The CDR3 nucleotides are TGTGCCAGCAGCATTAGCGGGAGGGCCAAATTCTTC. Amino acids: CASSISGRAKFF.

This clonotype was seen repeatedly, ten times or more. This chain links TRBV11-2 with TRBJ1-5; D gene uncertain. V was shortened by 5 bases and J by 3 bases, with 8 bases between the two germline ends. The CDR3 totals 13 residues. Per germline, CDR1 SGHAT and CDR2 FQNNGV. In DNA, the CDR3 is TGTGCCAGCAGCCCTAGCCACAATCAGCCCCAGCATTTT. Its protein product is CASSPSHNQPQHF.

V and J are TRBV14 and TRBJ2-3, with TRBD2 matching 7 bases. V lost 4 bases to trimming and J lost 5 bases; unmatched junction nucleotides: 9. The CDR3 extends over 15 amino acids. Germline V lookup: CDR1 SGHDN, CDR2 FVKESK. The CDR3 region has the DNA TGTGCCAGCAGCCTATCTGGACTAGTCCGAGATACGCAGTATTTT. It codes for CASSLSGLVRDTQYF.

As regards this clonotype: One end of the junction varies from germline; a read error may be responsible. The genes are TRBV11-2 and TRBJ2-2; 8 nucleotides align to TRBD2. Germline CDR1 reads SGHAT; CDR2 reads FQNNGV. The CDR3 is made up of 15 amino acids. The DNA of the CDR3 is TGTGCTAGCACCAAGGACGGGAGGGCCCTCGGGGAGCTGTCTTTT. This sequence encodes CASTKDGRALGELSF.

The chain is built from TRBV6-5 and TRBJ2-1; TRBD2 matches 9 bases. J gave up 7 bases and V 2 bases, and 12 bases lay outside the gene matches. The CDR3 has 17 amino acids. Looked up from germline, CDR1 is MNHEY and CDR2 is SVGAGI. The CDR3 here is CASSYRDGGRAANEQFF. CDR3 in DNA: TGTGCCAGCAGTTACAGGGATGGCGGGAGGGCCGCAAATGAGCAGTTCTTC.

This clonotype was counted at least ten times. This chain connects TRBV6-6 to TRBJ2-1, with TRBD2 matching over 10 bases. Trimming at V came to 7 bases and at J to 0 bases, leaving 6 bases not matched to a gene. This CDR3 is 16 amino acids long. Germline-derived CDR1 and CDR2 are MNHNY and SVGAGI (reference sequence). This CDR3 reads CASTLAGTSSYNEQFF. CDR3 nucleotide sequence: TGTGCCAGCACACTAGCGGGGACGAGCTCCTACAATGAGCAGTTCTTC.

This clonotype occurred a few times. V gene TRBV12-3 or TRBV12-4 combines with J gene TRBJ2-2; D is unresolved. Between the trimmed V and J ends, which lost 7 bases and 0 bases, there was a span of 6 bases. The CDR3 sequence is 13 residues long. The CDR3 reads CASTMTNTGELFF. CDR3 DNA sequence: TGTGCCAGCACGATGACGAACACCGGGGAGCTGTTTTTT.

In regard to this clonotype: This sequence may be a read error, since a much larger clone differs from it by one base. The chain recombines TRBV11-2 with TRBJ2-1; D unresolved. There are 15 residues in the CDR3. Germline CDR1 reads SGHAT; CDR2 reads FQNNGV. In DNA, the CDR3 is TGTGTCAGCAGCCTACCCCAGAACTCCTACAATGAGCAGTTCTTC. This encodes CVSSLPQNSYNEQFF.

The V call is TRBV11-2, the J call TRBJ2-5; TRBD2 aligns across 7 bases. There are 17 residues in the CDR3. V was pared by 0 bases and J by 5 bases, with 12 bases of the junction left unmatched. Germline CDR1 SGHAT, CDR2 FQNNGV. For the CDR3, the DNA is TGTGCCAGCAGCTTAGATGTGTGGCGGGAGATCGGGGAGACCCAGTACTTC. Protein product: CASSLDVWREIGETQYF.

V usage is TRBV29-1 and J usage is TRBJ2-7; TRBD1 aligns across 10 bases. Looked up from germline, CDR1 is SQVTM and CDR2 is ANQGSEA. The CDR3 has 15 amino acids. V lost 0 bases and J lost 9; bases outside the gene matches: 11. This chain's CDR3 is CSVEEWDRGVDAQYF. In nucleotides, the CDR3 is TGCAGCGTTGAAGAATGGGACAGGGGAGTAGACGCGCAGTACTTC.

This clonotype was counted at least ten times. The chain combines TRBV5-5 with TRBJ1-1; D remains unclear. CDR1 is SGHKS, CDR2 YYEKEE, per germline (reference sequence). This CDR3 has 13 amino acids. V lost 5 bases and J lost 0, with 8 bases in between. The DNA of the CDR3 is TGTGCCAGCAGACTCGACTTGAACACTGAAGCTTTCTTT. Amino acid sequence: CASRLDLNTEAFF.

This clonotype came up many times. The genes are TRBV11-2 and TRBJ2-7; weak D call: TRBD1 (5 bases). The CDR3 has 14 residues. Trimming took off 3 bases at V and 3 bases at J, with 12 bases between the two ends. Germline V gene lookup returns CDR1 SGHAT and CDR2 FQNNGV. As DNA, the CDR3 is TGTGCCAGCAGCTTCGGGCAGGGTGACTACGAGCAGTACTTC. This gives the protein CASSFGQGDYEQYF.

The J gene is TRBJ2-7, the V gene TRBV5-5; 9 bases match TRBD2. This CDR3 is built from 15 residues. Losses at the gene ends were 4 bases for V and 8 bases for J; bases not matched to a gene: 13. Looked up from germline, CDR1 is SGHKS and CDR2 is YYEKEE (reference sequence). CDR3 bases: TGTGCCAGCAGCGCTAGCGGGACTACCTCGGGGAAGCAGTACTTC. Translating it yields CASSASGTTSGKQYF.

This clonotype was seen only a few times. A much larger clone is a single base away; this may be a read error. CDR3 amino acids: CSVATRVETQYF. The CDR3 coding sequence is TGCAGCGTTGCCACCAGGGTCGAGACCCAGTACTTC. The chain has TRBV29-1 and TRBJ2-5, with D tentatively TRBD1 (5 bases). The CDR3 has 12 residues. Germline V gives CDR1 SQVTM, CDR2 ANQGSEA. Deletions cut 4 bases from V and 5 bases from J, with 11 bases between.

As concerns this clonotype: A read error is possible here, since a much larger clone lies one base away. This chain uses TRBV29-1 with TRBJ2-7; D might be TRBD2 (6 bases). Germline loops: CDR1 SQVTM, CDR2 ANQGSEA. This CDR3 has 14 residues. This chain's CDR3 is CSVFGSGGNYGQYF. The CDR3 DNA is TGCAGCGTTTTCGGGTCGGGCGGGAACTACGGGCAGTACTTC.

This clonotype was seen many times. This chain joins TRBV29-1 and TRBJ2-1; D might be TRBD1 or TRBD2, each matching 6 bases. The V end was cut by 7 bases, the J end by 10 bases, with 14 bases between. The germline V gene encodes CDR1 SQVTM and CDR2 ANQGSEA. This CDR3 spans 11 amino acids. The CDR3 DNA follows: TGCAGCGCATTAGGGGGGAACGAGCAGTTCTTC. Amino acid sequence: CSALGGNEQFF.

The chain employs TRBV4-2 and TRBJ1-2, with unresolved D. Germline V gene data show CDR1 as LGHNA and CDR2 as YNFKEQ. CDR3 length equals 15 residues. Trimming took 4 bases from V and 6 from J, leaving 18 bases between them. As DNA, the CDR3 is TGTGCCAGCAGCCGAAGGGCCGGGGAACTAAATGGCTACACCTTC. This encodes CASSRRAGELNGYTF.

Points on this clonotype: At one of its ends the junction is not consistent with the germline gene, which may arise from a read error. The J gene is TRBJ2-1, the V gene TRBV12-3 or TRBV12-4, with 12 bases lining up with TRBD2. This CDR3 contains 15 residues. The CDR3 region is CASRLRLAGADERFF. The CDR3 nucleotides read TGTGCCAGCAGACTCCGACTAGCGGGAGCGGATGAGCGGTTCTTC.

This clonotype was seen a handful of times. The junction shows a germline mismatch at one end, possibly a read error. The V gene is TRBV11-3, the J gene TRBJ2-1; possibly TRBD2 for D (5 bases). Germline V gene sequence: CDR1 SGHNT, CDR2 YENEEA. The CDR3 runs 14 residues. CDR3 sequence: CASTLDPTRNEQLF. CDR3 DNA sequence: TGTGCCAGCACCTTAGACCCCACTAGAAATGAGCAGCTCTTC. Complete variable domain (other parts from reference TRBV11-3 and TRBJ2-1): EAGVVQSPRYKIIEKKQPVAFWCNPISGHNTLYWYLQNLGQGPELLIRYENEEAVDDSQLPKDRFSAERLKGVDSTLKIQPAELGDSAVYLCASTLDPTRNEQLFGPGTRLTVL.

Points on this clonotype: The germline gene is not matched at one end of the junction; a read error may be the cause. V is TRBV4-2 and J is TRBJ2-7, with 13 bases lining up with TRBD2. From germline, CDR1 is LGHNA and CDR2 YNFKEQ. The CDR3 is made up of 17 amino acids. The CDR3 is CASSHETGLAGVYVQYF. CDR3 DNA sequence: TGTGCCAGCAGCCATGAAACCGGACTAGCGGGGGTCTACGTGCAGTACTTC.

On this clonotype: The conserved final phenylalanine or tryptophan is absent from the CDR3, which likely points to a read error. V is TRBV4-1 and J is TRBJ2-1; TRBD2 aligns across 14 bases. Looked up from germline, CDR1 is MGHRA and CDR2 is YSYEKL. The CDR3 consists of 16 residues. Trimming cost V 2 bases and J 6 bases; bases outside gene matches: 3. DNA for the CDR3: TGCGCCAGCAGCCAACTCGGGACTAGCGGGAGCAATGAGCAGTTCTCC. Its protein product is CASSQLGTSGSNEQFS.

Worth noting for this clonotype: A read error may be the cause here, since a much bigger clone is one base away. The chain is built from TRBV11-3 and TRBJ2-2, with 13 bases identical to TRBD2. The CDR3 covers 16 residues. The germline gives CDR1 SGHNT, CDR2 YENEEA. The ends lost 5 bases at V and 9 bases at J; junction bases unmatched: 9. CDR3 residues: CASSTPGTSGTRELFF. The CDR3 bases are TGTGCCAGCAGCACCCCCGGGACTAGCGGGACCCGGGAGCTGTTTTTT. The full variable domain, its missing parts supplied by reference TRBV11-3 and TRBJ2-2, is EAGVVQSPRYKIIEKKQPVAFWCNPISGHNTLYWYLQNLGQGPELLIRYENEEAVDDSQLPKDRFSAERLKGVDSTLKIQPAELGDSAVYLCASSTPGTSGTRELFFGEGSRLTVL.

This clonotype was detected only once. At one end, the junction sequence differs from germline, possibly due to a read error. In nucleotides, the CDR3 is TGTGCCAGCCGTTTACACGGTAACGACGAGCACTACTTC. This codes for CASRLHGNDEHYF. V gene TRBV12-3 or TRBV12-4 combines with J gene TRBJ2-7, with D uncertain. The CDR3 length is 13 residues.

The V and J genes are TRBV6-2 or TRBV6-3 and TRBJ2-5; 11 nucleotides line up with TRBD2. V was clipped by 9 bases and J by 7 bases; unmatched bases: 10. The CDR3 consists of 14 residues. The V gene's germline CDR1 is MNHEY and CDR2 SVGEGT. The CDR3: CARKPLTSGATQYF. CDR3 nucleotide sequence: TGTGCCAGGAAGCCGTTGACTAGCGGGGCGACCCAGTACTTC.